Below, 3 T cell receptor beta chains from the same sample are listed, as sequenced in a study of T cells in Graves' hyperthyroidism and ophthalmopathy. The investigators amplified TCR beta CDR3 regions from RNA transcripts. During a first-round RT-PCR of the TCR CDR3, the HTBI primer set was used. Each CDR3 protein gets one entry after TCRdb re-called the multiplex PCR reads with MiXCR. The data contain approximately 400,000 distinct CDR3 sequences, 13% to 15% of them singletons. Source material: blood. These receptors all stem from a woman in her 30s with Graves' ophthalmopathy.

This clonotype occurred many times. This chain joins TRBV11-1 and TRBJ2-1; 11 bases are shared with TRBD1. The CDR3 extends over 15 amino acids. Germline lookup yields CDR1 SGHAT and CDR2 FQDESV (reference sequence). Trimming took 4 bases from V and 7 from J; bases not matched to a gene: 6. The CDR3 loop is CASSSRDRGINEQFF. Written as DNA, the CDR3 is TGTGCCAGCAGCTCCCGGGACAGGGGGATTAATGAGCAGTTCTTC.

This clonotype was observed a handful of times. V is TRBV6-6 and J is TRBJ2-7, with a possible D match to TRBD2 (6 bases). Trimming shortened V by 2 bases and J by 5 bases, and 13 bases separated the two germline ends. Germline V gene sequence: CDR1 MNHNY, CDR2 SVGAGI (reference sequence). The CDR3 has 14 amino acids. CDR3 bases: TGTGCCAGCAGTTACCAACAGGAGGGCGACGAGCAGTACTTC. It translates to CASSYQQEGDEQYF.

The CDR3 nucleotides are TGTGCCAGCAGCTTTGGCAGGGAAAATGAAAAACTGTTTTTT. Translated, it gives CASSFGRENEKLFF. The V gene is TRBV7-9, the J gene TRBJ1-4, with TRBD1 as a possible D gene (5 bases). V lost 3 bases and J lost 5, with 10 bases in between. The CDR3 has 14 amino acids. Germline V gene lookup returns CDR1 SEHNR and CDR2 FQNEAQ (reference sequence).